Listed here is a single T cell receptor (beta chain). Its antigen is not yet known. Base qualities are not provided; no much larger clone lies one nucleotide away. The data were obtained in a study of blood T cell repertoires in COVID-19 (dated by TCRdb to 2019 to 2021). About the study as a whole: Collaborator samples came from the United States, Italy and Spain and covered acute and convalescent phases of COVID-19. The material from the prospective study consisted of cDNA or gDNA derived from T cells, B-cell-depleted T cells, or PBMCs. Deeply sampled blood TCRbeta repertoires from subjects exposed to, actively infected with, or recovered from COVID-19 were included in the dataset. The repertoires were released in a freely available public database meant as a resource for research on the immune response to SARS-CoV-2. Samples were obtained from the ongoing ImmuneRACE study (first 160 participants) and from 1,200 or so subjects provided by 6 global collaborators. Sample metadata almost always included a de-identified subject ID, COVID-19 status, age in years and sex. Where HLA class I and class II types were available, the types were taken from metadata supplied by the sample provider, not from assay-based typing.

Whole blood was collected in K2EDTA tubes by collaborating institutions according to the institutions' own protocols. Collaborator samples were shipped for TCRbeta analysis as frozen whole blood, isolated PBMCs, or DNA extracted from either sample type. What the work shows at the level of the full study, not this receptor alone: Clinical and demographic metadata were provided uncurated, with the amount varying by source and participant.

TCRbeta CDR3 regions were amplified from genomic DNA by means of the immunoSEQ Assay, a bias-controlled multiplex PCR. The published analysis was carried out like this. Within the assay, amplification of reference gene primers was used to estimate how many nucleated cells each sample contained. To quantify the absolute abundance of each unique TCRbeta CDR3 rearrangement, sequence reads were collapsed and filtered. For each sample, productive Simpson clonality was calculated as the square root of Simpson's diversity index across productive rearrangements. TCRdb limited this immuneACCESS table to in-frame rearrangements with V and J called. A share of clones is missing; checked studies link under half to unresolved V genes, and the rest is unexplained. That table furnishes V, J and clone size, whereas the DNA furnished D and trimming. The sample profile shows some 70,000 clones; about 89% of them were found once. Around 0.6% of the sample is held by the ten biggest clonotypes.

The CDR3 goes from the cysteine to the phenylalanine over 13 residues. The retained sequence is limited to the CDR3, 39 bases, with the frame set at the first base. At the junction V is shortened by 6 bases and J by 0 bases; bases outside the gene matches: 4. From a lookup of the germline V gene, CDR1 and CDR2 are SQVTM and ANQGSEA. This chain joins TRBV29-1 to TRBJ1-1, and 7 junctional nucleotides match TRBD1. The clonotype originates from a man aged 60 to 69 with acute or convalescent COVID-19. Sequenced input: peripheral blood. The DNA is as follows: TGCAGCGTAGCGACAGGGATGAACACTGAAGCTTTCTTT. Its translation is CSVATGMNTEAFF.